This T cell receptor beta chain comes out of a study of blood T cells in healthy people across ages. Broader study findings: With donor CMV status unknown, expanded clonotype changes were possibly confounded.

With a J-beta primer mix and a sample-barcoded 5' primer, a second PCR ran about 7 to 12 cycles. From the 5' RACE reads, TCRdb called clonotypes with MiXCR, one entry per CDR3 protein. The profile shows about 970,000 distinct CDR3 sequences, roughly half of them singletons. CDR3 size: 14 residues. Germline V CDR1 and CDR2: MGHRA, YSYEKL. V was clipped by 1 base and J by 4 bases, with 8 bases between them. About this clonotype: Its antigen is currently unknown.

The clonotype comes from an older woman in good health. The gene calls are TRBV4-1 and TRBJ1-5; TRBD1 might be the D (5 bases). Sequenced input: blood. The CDR3 loop is CASSQVGANQPQHF. CDR3 bases: TGCGCCAGCAGCCAAGTAGGGGCGAATCAGCCCCAGCATTTT.